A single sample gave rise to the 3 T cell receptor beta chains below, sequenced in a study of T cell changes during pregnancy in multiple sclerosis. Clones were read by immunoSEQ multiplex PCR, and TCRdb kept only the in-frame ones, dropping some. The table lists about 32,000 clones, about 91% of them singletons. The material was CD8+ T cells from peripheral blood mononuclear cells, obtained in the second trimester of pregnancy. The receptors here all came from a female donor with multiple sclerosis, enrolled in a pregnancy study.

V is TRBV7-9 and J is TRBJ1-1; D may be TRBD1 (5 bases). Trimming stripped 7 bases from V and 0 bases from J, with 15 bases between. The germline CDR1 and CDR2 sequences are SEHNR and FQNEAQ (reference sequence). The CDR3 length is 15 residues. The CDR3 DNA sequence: TGTGCCAGCATACGGGAGGGGTTGATGAACACTGAAGCTTTCTTT. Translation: CASIREGLMNTEAFF.

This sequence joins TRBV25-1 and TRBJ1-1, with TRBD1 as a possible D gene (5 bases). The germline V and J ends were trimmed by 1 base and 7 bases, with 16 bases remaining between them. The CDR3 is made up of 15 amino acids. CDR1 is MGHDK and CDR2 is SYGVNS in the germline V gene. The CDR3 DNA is TGTGCCAGCAGTGAATGGGGCGGGGCCGGGGATGAAGCTTTCTTT. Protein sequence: CASSEWGGAGDEAFF.

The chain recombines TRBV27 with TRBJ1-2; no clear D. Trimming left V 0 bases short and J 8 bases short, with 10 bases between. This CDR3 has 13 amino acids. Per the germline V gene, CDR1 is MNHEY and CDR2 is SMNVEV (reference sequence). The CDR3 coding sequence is TGTGCCAGCAGTTTATCTCGCAGTTACGGCTACACCTTC. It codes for CASSLSRSYGYTF.